This TCR beta chain was identified in a study of blood T cell repertoires in COVID-19. As originally analysed: Estimates of nucleated cell counts were drawn from the amplification of reference gene primers. The assay was immunoSEQ multiplex PCR, and TCRdb's table has in-frame clones only and misses some. V and J calls and clone size come straight from that table; D and trimming were deduced from the DNA. Here the sample spans over 150,000 clones, nearly 80% being singletons. J was trimmed by 3 bases and V by 2 bases; bases with no gene match: 9. The V gene's germline CDR1 is SGHRS and CDR2 YFSETQ. The length of the CDR3 is 16 residues. In this sample, this clone turned up many times.

The TCR originated in an elderly man with acute or convalescent COVID-19. Sequenced material: peripheral blood. The chain uses TRBV5-1 and TRBJ1-1; 8 nucleotides match TRBD1. This CDR3 reads CASSFKFRGRDTEAFF. For the CDR3, the DNA is TGCGCCAGCAGCTTTAAGTTCAGGGGGCGAGACACTGAAGCTTTCTTT.